Sequencing of this T cell receptor beta chain was carried out in a study of T cells in Graves' hyperthyroidism and ophthalmopathy. Only a few counts were recorded for this clonotype. Template material for amplifying TCR beta CDR3 regions consisted of RNA transcripts. The TCR CDR3 was amplified in a first-round RT-PCR using the HTBI primer set. One entry per CDR3 protein, called by TCRdb with MiXCR from the multiplex PCR reads. The sample lists fewer than 500,000 distinct CDR3 sequences, about 13% occurring once. Newly diagnosed patients aged 18 to 65 had hyperthyroidism of under 2 months' duration. This TCR derives from a man aged 30-40 years with Graves' hyperthyroidism that later progressed to Graves' ophthalmopathy. The source material was blood.

CDR3 DNA: TGTGCCAGCAGCTTAGGAGGGCGCCTCATCCACTTT. This translates into CASSLGGRLIHF. V usage is TRBV11-3 and J usage is TRBJ1-6; D gene ambiguous. CDR1 and CDR2 from the germline V gene are SGHNT and YENEEA. Trimming pared 1 base from V and 17 bases from J, leaving 12 bases between. This CDR3 has 12 amino acids.